This T cell receptor (beta chain) originates from a study of CD8+ T cells in alopecia areata. This sample's treatment: oral pan-JAK inhibitor, 5-10 mg twice daily. V was trimmed by 4 bases and J by 5 bases, leaving 14 bases between them. CDR1 and CDR2 (germline): SQVTM, ANQGSEA. The CDR3 consists of 13 residues. RNA was extracted and reverse transcribed into cDNA as the sequencing template. TCRdb keeps only in-frame clones here, not all; method: immunoSEQ multiplex PCR. Here the sample spans 50,000 to 65,000 clones, roughly 50% being singletons. This chain links TRBV29-1 with TRBJ2-5; perhaps TRBD1 as D (5 bases). The source was CD8+ T cells sorted from blood, collected at approximately week 36, from a patient treated with tofacitinib. This receptor was obtained from a human donor with alopecia areata. CDR3 region: CSVVEDSFETQYF. CDR3 coding DNA: TGCAGCGTTGTAGAAGACAGTTTTGAGACCCAGTACTTC.